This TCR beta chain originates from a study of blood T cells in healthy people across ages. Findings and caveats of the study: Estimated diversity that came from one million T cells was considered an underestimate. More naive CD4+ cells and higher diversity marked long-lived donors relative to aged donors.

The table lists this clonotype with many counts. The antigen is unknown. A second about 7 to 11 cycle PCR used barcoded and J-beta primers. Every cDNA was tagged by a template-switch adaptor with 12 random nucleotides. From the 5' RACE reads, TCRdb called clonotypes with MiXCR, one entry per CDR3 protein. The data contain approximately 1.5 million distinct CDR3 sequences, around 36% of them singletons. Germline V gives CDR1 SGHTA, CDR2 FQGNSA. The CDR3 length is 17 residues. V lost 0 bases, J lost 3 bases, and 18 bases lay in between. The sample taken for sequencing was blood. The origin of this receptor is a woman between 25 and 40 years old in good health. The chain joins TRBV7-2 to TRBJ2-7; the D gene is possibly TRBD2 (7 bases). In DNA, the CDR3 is TGTGCCAGCAGCTTAGCATCCGGGGGGCTCCCCGACTACGAGCAGTACTTC. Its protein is CASSLASGGLPDYEQYF.